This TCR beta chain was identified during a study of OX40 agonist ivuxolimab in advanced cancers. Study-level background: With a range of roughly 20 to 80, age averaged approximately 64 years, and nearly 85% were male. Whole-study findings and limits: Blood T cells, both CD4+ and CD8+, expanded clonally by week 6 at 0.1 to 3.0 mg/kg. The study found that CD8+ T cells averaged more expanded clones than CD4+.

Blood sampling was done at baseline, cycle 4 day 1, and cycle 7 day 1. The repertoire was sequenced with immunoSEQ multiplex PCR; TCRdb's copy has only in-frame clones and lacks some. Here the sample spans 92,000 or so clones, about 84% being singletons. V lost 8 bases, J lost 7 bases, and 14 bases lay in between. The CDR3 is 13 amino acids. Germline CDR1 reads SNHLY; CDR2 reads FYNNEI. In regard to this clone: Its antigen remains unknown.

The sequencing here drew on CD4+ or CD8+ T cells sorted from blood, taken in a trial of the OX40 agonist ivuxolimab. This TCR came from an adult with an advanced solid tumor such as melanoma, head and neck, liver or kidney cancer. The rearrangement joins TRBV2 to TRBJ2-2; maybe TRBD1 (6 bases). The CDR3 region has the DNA TGTGCCAGCGGCACAGGGTTTAACGGGGAGCTGTTTTTT. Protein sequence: CASGTGFNGELFF.